These T cell receptor beta chains were read from a single sample in a study of blood T cell repertoires in COVID-19. Repertoires were generated with immunoSEQ multiplex PCR, while TCRdb's copy carries only in-frame clones and drops some. Found here are 410,000 or so clones, more than 80% of them singletons; the top ten hold approximately 1.5%. Sequencing input: peripheral blood. These TCRs come from a woman aged 30 to 39 with active or convalescent COVID-19. CDR3s include the opening cysteine and the closing phenylalanine or tryptophan. Each record gives: CDR3 protein, clone size, J gene, V gene. Some rows have no size entry. The others give once, few or many, or a class for an expanded clone.

CDR3 protein: CASSLGIAGGSGEQYF
clone size: .
J gene: TRBJ2-7
V gene: TRBV5-8

CDR3 protein: CASSEGGNNSPLHF
clone size: .
J gene: TRBJ1-6
V gene: TRBV7-8

CDR3 protein: CASSQSLRAGEQFF
clone size: .
J gene: TRBJ2-1
V gene: TRBV14

CDR3 protein: CASSLNLAASSYEQYF
clone size: once
J gene: TRBJ2-7
V gene: TRBV5-1

CDR3 protein: CASGGLGGGSHGYTF
clone size: few
J gene: TRBJ1-2
V gene: TRBV2

CDR3 protein: CASSPTGRQGSDIQYF
clone size: .
J gene: TRBJ2-4
V gene: TRBV19

CDR3 protein: CASSPRRELYGYTF
clone size: once
J gene: TRBJ1-2
V gene: TRBV27

CDR3 protein: CASSDGGETQYF
clone size: .
J gene: TRBJ2-5
V gene: TRBV2

CDR3 protein: CASSQGDSGYTGELFF
clone size: .
J gene: TRBJ2-2
V gene: TRBV3-1/TRBV3-2

CDR3 protein: CASGTGRTDTQYF
clone size: .
J gene: TRBJ2-3
V gene: TRBV10-2

CDR3 protein: CASSVGRTSGNTGELFF
clone size: .
J gene: TRBJ2-2
V gene: TRBV9

CDR3 protein: CAGTSGTSSYEQYF
clone size: .
J gene: TRBJ2-7
V gene: TRBV30

CDR3 protein: CASSLAIGGQPQHF
clone size: .
J gene: TRBJ1-5
V gene: TRBV5-1

CDR3 protein: CASSLVGLGLAGAPTGELFF
clone size: .
J gene: TRBJ2-2
V gene: TRBV5-4

CDR3 protein: CASSYSLTGAYNEQFF
clone size: .
J gene: TRBJ2-1
V gene: TRBV6-5

CDR3 protein: CASSRGGLLETQYF
clone size: .
J gene: TRBJ2-5
V gene: TRBV7-2

CDR3 protein: CASSPSTGIREKLFF
clone size: .
J gene: TRBJ1-4
V gene: TRBV27

CDR3 protein: CASSLIGDRLSTEAFF
clone size: few
J gene: TRBJ1-1
V gene: TRBV5-1

CDR3 protein: CSVGTSLSLPTGELFF
clone size: .
J gene: TRBJ2-2
V gene: TRBV29-1

CDR3 protein: CASSELTVNQPQHF
clone size: few
J gene: TRBJ1-5
V gene: TRBV6-1

CDR3 protein: CASSAGSFRYGYTF
clone size: once
J gene: TRBJ1-2
V gene: TRBV5-6

CDR3 protein: CASSQPGGSGYTF
clone size: once
J gene: TRBJ1-2
V gene: TRBV3-1/TRBV3-2

CDR3 protein: CSVDPGLRYTEAFF
clone size: .
J gene: TRBJ1-1
V gene: TRBV29-1

CDR3 protein: CASTWRKTNYGYTF
clone size: .
J gene: TRBJ1-2
V gene: TRBV2

CDR3 protein: CASSSYRVRNTEAFF
clone size: .
J gene: TRBJ1-1
V gene: TRBV3-1/TRBV3-2